Here is one T cell receptor (beta chain) with its context. Original analysis: Amplification of reference gene primers provided the estimated nucleated cell counts. Clones were sequenced by immunoSEQ multiplex PCR, and TCRdb holds only the in-frame ones, with some missing. V and J calls and clone size are copied from that table; D and trimming were computed from the DNA. Of almost 250,000 clones detected, around 89% appear once; the ten largest clones hold 4.1%. This sample is drawn from a study of blood T cell repertoires in COVID-19. Study background: T cells, B-cell-depleted T cells, or PBMCs supplied cDNA or gDNA.

Germline loops: CDR1 MDHEN, CDR2 SYDVKM. V lost 7 bases, J lost 6 bases, and 7 bases lay in between. The CDR3 is 11 amino acids. The chain joins TRBV28 to TRBJ1-3; no clear D. This receptor was obtained from a woman aged 30 to 39 who had recovered from COVID-19. The sample consisted of PBMCs or T cells enriched from blood (not recorded which). The CDR3 nucleotides read TGTGCCAGCACGAAGCAAAACACCATATATTTT. Translating it yields CASTKQNTIYF.